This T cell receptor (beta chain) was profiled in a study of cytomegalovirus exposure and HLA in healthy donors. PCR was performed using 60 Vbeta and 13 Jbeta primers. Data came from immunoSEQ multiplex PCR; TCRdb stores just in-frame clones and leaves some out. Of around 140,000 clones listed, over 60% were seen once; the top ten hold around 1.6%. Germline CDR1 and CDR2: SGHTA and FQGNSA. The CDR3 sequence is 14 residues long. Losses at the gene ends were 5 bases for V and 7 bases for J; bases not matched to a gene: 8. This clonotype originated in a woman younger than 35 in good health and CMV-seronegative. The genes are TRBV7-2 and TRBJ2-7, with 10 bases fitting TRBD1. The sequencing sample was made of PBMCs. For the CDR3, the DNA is TGTGCCAGCAGCACCGGACAGGGGGTCGGGGAGCAGTACGTC. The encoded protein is CASSTGQGVGEQYV.